This T cell receptor (beta chain) was identified during a study of regulatory T cells in long-lasting Graves disease (dated by TCRdb to the early 2020s). As for the study more broadly: Newly diagnosed Graves' disease patients had taken antithyroid drugs for less than 3 months. The study was registered as a clinical trial and conducted in China. A total of about 35 samples underwent TCR sequencing, from roughly 13 patients with persistent Graves' disease and approximately 20 patients with newly diagnosed Graves' disease. Peripheral blood TCR sequencing and RNA sequencing compared persistent Graves' disease patients with newly diagnosed Graves' disease patients.

The junction shows trimming of 6 bases on V and 1 base on J, plus 9 bases between the germline ends. Sequences DFQATT (CDR1) and SNEGSKA (CDR2) are obtained from the germline V gene (reference sequence). The CDR3 sequence holds 12 residues, the cysteine and phenylalanine included. The DNA shown is the 36-base CDR3, in frame from base 1. Library method: multiplex PCR. The sequencer listed for this sample is Illumina HiSeq 4000. To build TCR beta libraries, CDR3 regions were amplified by Arm-PCR using iRepertoire HTBI primers. Before sequencing, the PCR products went through gel purification. The paper's data handling went like this. Across samples, around 58 TRBV and 14 TRBJ segments were identified and used for gene usage analysis of CDR3 amino acid clonotypes. COPE and FqMerger were used to merge filtered high-quality paired reads into contigs. BLAST was used to align contigs to IMGT TRBV, TRBD and TRBJ reference genes, and CDR3 was defined according to IMGT. Clonotypes above 0.1% frequency were classified as highly expanded clones. Shannon entropy was used to measure repertoire diversity, and the Gini coefficient was used to measure V-J evenness. A clonotype found in more than one individual was treated as public. TCRdb trimmed the raw reads at Q25, called clones with MiXCR and kept productive beta chains. Rows are combined by CDR3 protein, so each entry shows the most common genes and DNA. The V and J calls and clone size are TCRdb's, not the authors'. The sample includes some 250,000 distinct CDR3 sequences, with about 20% observed a single time. The ten largest account for 14% of the sample.

Taken with the paper, the label for time point translates to: newly diagnosed GD, antithyroid drugs for less than 3 months. For both TCR sequencing and RNA sequencing, RNA was extracted from PBMCs in TRIzol. The diagnosis of Graves' disease followed American Thyroid Association guidelines. The patients came from an endocrinology department in Xi'an, China. Each patient gave 9 to 10 milliliters of peripheral blood, collected in an EDTA anticoagulant tube. Ficoll Paque Plus density gradient separation was used to isolate PBMCs, and no further T cell sorting was done. An Agilent 2100 Bioanalyzer and agarose gel were used to check RNA quality, while a NanoDrop 2000 measured RNA concentration. Points the paper makes about the study in general: Peripheral blood alone was examined, since thyroid tissue, which constituted the primary lesion, could not be accessed. Only the TCR beta chain was sequenced and analyzed. The small sample size was acknowledged by the authors as a limitation that may reduce accuracy. Compared with newly diagnosed patients, patients with persistent Graves' disease had lower TCR Shannon entropy and fewer highly expanded clones, which suggests clonal expansion. TRBV28, TRBJ1-2 and TRBJ2-5 were preferentially used in persistent disease, while TRBV20-1 and TRBJ2-1 were favored in newly diagnosed disease. More public clonotypes were shared among persistent patients (fewer than 3,000) than among newly diagnosed patients (roughly 1,000).

Details on this clonotype: Its antigen is not yet known. Base qualities are not at hand, and no much larger clone is one base apart.

Separately, the same data were catalogued under a study of T cells in Graves' hyperthyroidism and ophthalmopathy. The second publication reports: Stable Graves' hyperthyroidism was defined as no progression to ophthalmopathy during 18 months of follow-up. Hyperthyroidism patients were aged 18 to 65 years and newly diagnosed, with disease duration of less than 2 months. Patients with uncontrolled infections, other autoimmune diseases, pregnancy or lactation were excluded. Clinical symptoms, serum thyroxine and TRAb, thyroid ultrasound, and orbital computed tomography formed the basis for the diagnoses. For the first round of RT-PCR on the TCR CDR3, the HTBI primer set was used together with the Qiagen OneStep RT-PCR kit. Most expanded thyroid clonotypes (frequency above 0.001) were also detected in blood, a finding suggesting that blood repertoires may reflect thyroid immune responses. A 13 V-J signature model separated ophthalmopathy from stable hyperthyroidism, with around 88% sensitivity and 81.08% specificity in cross-validation and 80%/75% in testing. During validation, the model predicted progression to ophthalmopathy a median of approximately 6.5 months ahead of onset, with almost 71% sensitivity and around 72% specificity. A discovery cohort of approximately 100 patients, roughly 40 with Graves' ophthalmopathy and roughly 59 with stable Graves' hyperthyroidism, was used to find distinguishing TCR V-J signatures. Whether ophthalmopathy could be predicted prospectively was tested in an independent validation cohort made up of approximately 19 hyperthyroidism patients plus 17 patients who later progressed to ophthalmopathy. The roughly 91 discovery patients were randomly split 7:3 into training and test sets. In addition, the study compared T-cell repertoires in thyroid tissue and in blood from five to seven Graves' hyperthyroidism patients. After blood sampling, hyperthyroidism patients were treated with methimazole at a starting dose of 30 mg daily, and ophthalmopathy patients were treated with high-dose intravenous methylprednisolone. A second multiplex PCR round built the libraries, followed by size selection and purification. Paired-end sequencing of the libraries was performed with 100 bp reads on an Illumina HiSeq2000. SOAPnuke was used to process the raw data, throwing out any read that contained adapters or uncalled bases, had a mean Phred below 15, or lacked an exact constant-primer or identifier match. High-quality paired reads were merged using COPE v1.2.5, and each unique nucleotide sequence was defined as a clonotype. Clonotypes were aligned to IMGT TRBV, TRBD and TRBJ reference segments using MiTCR v1.1. Only V-J combinations with frequency above 0.0001, covering 99% to 99.2% of repertoires, were analysed. A TCS score was defined as the ratio of F50 (clonal expansion) to E x V (chaos), with BLOSUM62-based TCRdist applied between CDR3 peptides within each V-J. Welch's t-statistics and random forest reduced fewer than 600 V-J features to about 13, which were used in a naive Bayes classifier (R e1071). Sample size was not statistically predetermined, and investigators were not blinded to group allocation. TCR Vbeta CDR3 sequencing of 135 peripheral blood samples (roughly 41 ophthalmopathy, 75 hyperthyroidism and roughly 17 progressor patients) is reported in the paper.

The input for sequencing was peripheral blood mononuclear cells (PBMCs), taken at new diagnosis, from a patient treated with antithyroid drugs. The sequence was collected from a woman between 25 and 40 years old with Graves disease. Donor details come from another sample of the same person, matched by shared clones. The chain is encoded by TRBV20-1 joined to TRBJ1-1, with a weak D call of TRBD1 (6 bases match). The CDR3 is CSATQGNTEAFF. Here is the DNA: TGCAGTGCCACACAGGGGAACACTGAAGCTTTCTTT.